This T cell receptor beta chain was captured in a study of blood T cell repertoires in COVID-19 (dated by TCRdb to between 2020 and 2021). At the level of the whole study: Samples covering the acute and convalescent phases of COVID-19 were provided by collaborators in the United States, Italy and Spain. The material from the prospective study consisted of cDNA or gDNA derived from T cells, B-cell-depleted T cells, or PBMCs. Deeply sampled blood TCRbeta repertoires from subjects exposed to, actively infected with, or recovered from COVID-19 were included in the dataset. The repertoires were released in a freely available public database meant as a resource for research on the immune response to SARS-CoV-2. Samples came from the ongoing ImmuneRACE study (first 160 participants) plus 1,254 subjects from 6 global collaborators. The sample metadata nearly always contained a de-identified subject ID, COVID-19 status, age in years and sex. Where HLA class I and class II types were available, the types were taken from metadata supplied by the sample provider, not from assay-based typing.

This clone appeared once. Its antigen remains unidentified. No base quality values were provided; no much bigger clone lies one nucleotide off. The immunoSEQ Assay, a bias-controlled multiplex PCR, was used to amplify TCRbeta CDR3 regions from genomic DNA. As for the original processing: The number of nucleated cells in each sample was estimated by amplification of reference gene primers within the assay. Sequence reads were collapsed and filtered to measure the absolute abundance of every unique TCRbeta CDR3 rearrangement. For each sample, productive Simpson clonality was calculated by taking the square root of Simpson's diversity index across productive rearrangements. Entries here come from immuneACCESS through TCRdb and include only in-frame sequences with V and J called. Some clones fail to appear in such tables; in the studies checked, an unresolved V gene covers under half of the shortfall, and the cause of the remainder is unknown. Clone size and V and J calls were adopted from that table, with D and trimming inferred from the DNA. The sample records roughly 250,000 clones, around 82% of which are singletons. The ten most abundant clones make up 4.5% to 6% of the sample.

Per the germline V gene, SGHRS is the CDR1 and YFSETQ is the CDR2. V gives up 4 bases and J gives up 0 bases, and the segment between their germline ends measures 7 bases. Reading from cysteine to phenylalanine, the CDR3 counts 13 amino acids. Just the 39-base CDR3 DNA is kept, in frame starting at base 1. Collaborating institutions collected whole blood in K2EDTA tubes following their own protocols. For TCRbeta analysis, collaborators shipped samples as frozen whole blood, isolated PBMCs, or DNA extracted from either of those sample types. Study-wide conclusions, independent of this receptor: Clinical and demographic metadata were provided uncurated, with the amount varying by source and participant.

The specimen sequenced was peripheral blood. The sequence was collected from a woman aged 80 or over with active or convalescent COVID-19. Rearrangement joined TRBV5-1 to TRBJ1-1; the D gene is perhaps TRBD1, from 5 matching bases. The CDR3 protein: CASSGAMNTEAFF. At the DNA level, the sequence is TGCGCCAGCAGCGGGGCTATGAACACTGAAGCTTTCTTT.